This TCR beta chain was captured by sequencing in a study of beta chain features in type 1 diabetes. Overall study findings and caveats: Lower insertion and higher deletion counts appeared at VDJ junctions in type 1 diabetes patients. Shortening that was moderate but significant affected the TCRB CDR3s of Type 1 diabetes patients in all four CD4+ subsets. The analysis here could not establish whether HLA type shapes TCRB rearrangement.

Isolation of CD4+ naive, central memory, regulatory and stem cell-like memory cells was achieved by sorting via CD45RO/CCR7/CD25/CD127/CD95/CD27. The germline V gene encodes CDR1 SNHLY and CDR2 FYNNEI. The junction had 10 bases not matched to a gene; V was cut back by 6 bases and J by 5 bases. The CDR3 length is 15 residues. The entirety of the isolated RNA underwent reverse transcription, so expressed TCRB transcripts were sequenced. The method was immunoSEQ multiplex PCR; TCRdb's version includes in-frame clones alone and lacks a portion of them. This sample yields some 230,000 clones, of which 7.5% to 10% are seen a single time; around 0.031% belongs to the top ten. As to this clone: Its antigen is undetermined.

This chain links TRBV2 with TRBJ2-5; 9 bases align to TRBD1. Sequenced sample: naive CD4+ T cells from blood. This clonotype was obtained from a young woman in good health. As DNA, the CDR3 is TGTGCCAGCAGGCTGGGACAGGGCATAGAGGAGACCCAGTACTTC. It codes for CASRLGQGIEETQYF.